This T cell receptor (beta chain) was sequenced in a study of CD8 T cells in ankylosing spondylitis. Study results and limitations: Significant enrichment of disease-linked clones was reportedly seen in matched ankylosing spondylitis synovial fluid. What seemed typical of ankylosing spondylitis blood was a TCR beta motif built from several highly homologous variants. A subset of motif variants has previously been described in the synovial fluid and blood of reactive arthritis.

This CDR3 is 13 amino acids long. Trimming left V 3 bases short and J 7 bases short, with 11 bases between. This clonotype was counted between two and nine times. No antigen is known for it. Scientists made TCR beta libraries using quantitative 5'-RACE with molecular barcodes. Via MiXCR, TCRdb re-called the 5' RACE reads, giving one row per CDR3 protein. The data show 700,000 or so distinct CDR3 sequences, under 20% seen once. The TCR was taken from a male donor with ankylosing spondylitis. Sequencing was carried out using blood, either unsorted or a sorted T cell fraction (not recorded which). The genes are TRBV12-3 or TRBV12-4 and TRBJ2-3; a possible D gene is TRBD2 (5 bases). CDR3 amino acids: CASSFEAANTQYF. The DNA of the CDR3 is TGTGCCAGCAGTTTTGAAGCGGCAAATACGCAGTATTTT.